Listed here is a single TCR beta chain. Its specificity is unknown. The sample belongs to a study of cytomegalovirus exposure and HLA in healthy donors. General study results and limits: For most TCR beta V segments, an earlier analysis put the productive rate at about 90% or about 30% of the time. Around 160 TCR beta chains were listed as cytomegalovirus-associated. A later analysis appeared to link common viral pathogens to several of the most significant clusters.

Vbeta (60) and Jbeta (13) primers were used in the PCR. Assay used: immunoSEQ multiplex PCR; TCRdb lists only in-frame clones, some missing. This table holds under 150,000 clones, around 10% found once. Germline trimming cut 4 bases from V and 7 bases from J; bases unmatched to any gene: 10. Germline CDR1 reads MNHEY; CDR2 reads SMNVEV (reference sequence). The CDR3 runs to 16 residues. This clonotype was sampled from a young man in good health and CMV-seronegative. The specimen sequenced was PBMCs. The gene calls are TRBV27 and TRBJ2-1; TRBD2 aligns across 10 bases. CDR3 in DNA: TGTGCCAGCAGTTCCGTAGCGGGAGGTGGTTATAATGAGCAGTTCTTC. It translates to CASSSVAGGGYNEQFF.